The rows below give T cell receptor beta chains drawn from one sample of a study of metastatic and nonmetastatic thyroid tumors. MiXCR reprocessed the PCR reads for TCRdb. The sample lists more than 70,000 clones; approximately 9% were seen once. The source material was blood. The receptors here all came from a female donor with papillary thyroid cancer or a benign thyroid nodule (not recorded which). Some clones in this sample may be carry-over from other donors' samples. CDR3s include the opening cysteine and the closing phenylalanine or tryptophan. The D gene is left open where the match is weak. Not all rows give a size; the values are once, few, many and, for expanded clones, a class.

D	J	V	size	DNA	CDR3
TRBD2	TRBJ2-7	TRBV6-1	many	TGTGCCAGCAGTCCCCGGGGGGGGGCCAACTACGAGCAGTACTTC	CASSPRGGANYEQYF
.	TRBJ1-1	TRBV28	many	TGTGCCAGCAGTCCACCGGGACATCAGAACACTGAAGCTTTCTTT	CASSPPGHQNTEAFF
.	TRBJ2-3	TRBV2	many	TGTGCCAGCAGTGAACGGGGGGCAGGAGATACGCAGTATTTT	CASSERGAGDTQYF
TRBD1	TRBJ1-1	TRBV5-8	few	TGTGCCAGCAGCTCGGACGGACAGGGGAACACTGAAGCTTTCTTT	CASSSDGQGNTEAFF
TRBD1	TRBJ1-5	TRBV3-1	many	TGTGCCAGCAGCCAAGGCAGGGGGAATCAGCCCCAGCATTTT	CASSQGRGNQPQHF
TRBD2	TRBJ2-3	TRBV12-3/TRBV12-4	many	TGTGCCAGCAGTTTTACCCCCCTAGCGGGGTTCGCAGATACGCAGTATTTT	CASSFTPLAGFADTQYF
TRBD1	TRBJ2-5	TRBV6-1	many	TGTGCCAGCAGTGAAGCCGGGACAGGCGTCCAAGAGACCCAGTACTTC	CASSEAGTGVQETQYF
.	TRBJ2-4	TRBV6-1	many	TGTGCCAGCAGTGAAGTAAGGGGTCACAAAAACATTCAGTACTTC	CASSEVRGHKNIQYF
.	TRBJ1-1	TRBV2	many	TGTGCCAGCTGGCAGGGGTGGGCTTTCTTT	CASWQGWAFF
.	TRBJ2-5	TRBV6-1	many	TGTGCCAGCAGTGAAGCCCGAGAGACCCAGTACTTC	CASSEARETQYF
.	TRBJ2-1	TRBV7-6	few	TGTGCCAGCAGCTTATATACGGGAAAAAGGGCGCCGGACAATGAGCAGTTCTTC	CASSLYTGKRAPDNEQFF
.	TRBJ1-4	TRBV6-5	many	TGTGCCAGCAGTTACTCCGGGAGGGGAACTAATGAAAAACTGTTTTTT	CASSYSGRGTNEKLFF
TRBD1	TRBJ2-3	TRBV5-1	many	TGCGCCAGCAGCCCCGGGACAGGGATAGATACGCAGTATTTT	CASSPGTGIDTQYF
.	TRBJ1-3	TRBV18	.	TGTGCCAGCTCACCACAGGGCCACTCTGGAAACACCATATATTTT	CASSPQGHSGNTIYF
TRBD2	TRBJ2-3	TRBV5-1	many	TGCGCCAGCAGCTTGTGGGGGCGGGGGGGCTCCACAGATACGCAGTATTTT	CASSLWGRGGSTDTQYF
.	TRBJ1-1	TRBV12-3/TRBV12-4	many	TGTGCCAGCAGCACCTCGTTCGGGGGTGGGAACACTGAAGCTTTCTTT	CASSTSFGGGNTEAFF
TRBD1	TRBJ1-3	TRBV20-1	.	TGCAGTGCTAGAGATGGACAGGGGGCTGGAAACACCATATATTTT	CSARDGQGAGNTIYF
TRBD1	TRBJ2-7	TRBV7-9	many	TGTGCCAGCAGCCGGAGAGGACAGGGGAACTACGAGCAGTACTTC	CASSRRGQGNYEQYF
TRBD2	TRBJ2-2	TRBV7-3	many	TGTGCCAGCAGCACCCGGACTAGCGGGGAAACCGGGGAGCTGTTTTTT	CASSTRTSGETGELFF
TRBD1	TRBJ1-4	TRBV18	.	TGTGCCAGCTCACCGGGACAGGGTTTCGCTAATGAAAAACTGTTTTTT	CASSPGQGFANEKLFF
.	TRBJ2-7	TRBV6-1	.	TGTGCCAGCACCACTGACAGGAACGGTGACGAGCAGTACTTC	CASTTDRNGDEQYF
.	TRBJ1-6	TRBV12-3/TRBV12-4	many	TGTGCCAGCAATTTACAGGGTAATTCACCCCTCCACTTT	CASNLQGNSPLHF